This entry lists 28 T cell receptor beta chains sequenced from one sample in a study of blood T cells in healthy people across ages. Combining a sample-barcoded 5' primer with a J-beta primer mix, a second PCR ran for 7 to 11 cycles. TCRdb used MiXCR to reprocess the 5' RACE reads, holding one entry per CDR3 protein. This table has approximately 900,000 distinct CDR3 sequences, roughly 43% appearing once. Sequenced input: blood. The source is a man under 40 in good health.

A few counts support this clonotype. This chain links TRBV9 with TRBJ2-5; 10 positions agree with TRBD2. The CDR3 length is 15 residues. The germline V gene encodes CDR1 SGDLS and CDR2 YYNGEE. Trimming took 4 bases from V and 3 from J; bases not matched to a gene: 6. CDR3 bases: TGTGCCAGCAGCAAGCGGGGGGGCCGGGAAGAGACCCAGTACTTC. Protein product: CASSKRGGREETQYF.

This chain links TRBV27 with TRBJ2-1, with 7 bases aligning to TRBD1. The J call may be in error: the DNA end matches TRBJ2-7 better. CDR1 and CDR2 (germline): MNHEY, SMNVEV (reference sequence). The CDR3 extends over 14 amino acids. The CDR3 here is CASYRTGKNNEQYF. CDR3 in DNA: TGTGCCAGCTACCGGACAGGCAAGAACAATGAGCAGTACTTC.

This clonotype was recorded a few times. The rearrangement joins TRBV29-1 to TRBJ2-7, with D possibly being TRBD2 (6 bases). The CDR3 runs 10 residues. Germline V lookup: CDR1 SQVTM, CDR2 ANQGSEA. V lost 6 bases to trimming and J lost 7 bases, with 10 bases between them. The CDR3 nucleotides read TGCAGCGTAAAGGAGGGAGAGCAGTACTTC. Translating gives CSVKEGEQYF.

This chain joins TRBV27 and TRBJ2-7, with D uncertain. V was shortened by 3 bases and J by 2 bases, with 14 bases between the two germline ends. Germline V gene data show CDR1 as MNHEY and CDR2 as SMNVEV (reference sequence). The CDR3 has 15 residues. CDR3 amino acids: CASSLKPISTYEQYF. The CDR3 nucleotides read TGTGCCAGCAGTTTGAAGCCAATATCCACCTACGAGCAGTACTTC.

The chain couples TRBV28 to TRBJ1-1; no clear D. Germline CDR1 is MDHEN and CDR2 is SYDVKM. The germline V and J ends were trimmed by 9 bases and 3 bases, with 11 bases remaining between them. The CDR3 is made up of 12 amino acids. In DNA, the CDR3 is TGTGCCAGTAAACTTAAGGACACTGAAGCTTTCTTT. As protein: CASKLKDTEAFF.

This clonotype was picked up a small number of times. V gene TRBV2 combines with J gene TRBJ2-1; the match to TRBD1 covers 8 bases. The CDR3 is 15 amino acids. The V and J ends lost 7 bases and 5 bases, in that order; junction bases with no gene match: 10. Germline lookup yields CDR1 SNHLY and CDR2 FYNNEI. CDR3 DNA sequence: TGTGCCAGCACGTCTCTAACAGGGGGGCACAATGAGCAGTTCTTC. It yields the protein CASTSLTGGHNEQFF.

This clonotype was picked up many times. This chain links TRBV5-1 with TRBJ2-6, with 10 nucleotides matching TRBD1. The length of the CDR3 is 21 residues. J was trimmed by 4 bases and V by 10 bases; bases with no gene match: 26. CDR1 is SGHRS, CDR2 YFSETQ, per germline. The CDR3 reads CASMGGTGEIRTSSGANVLTF. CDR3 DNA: TGCGCCTCTATGGGAGGGACAGGGGAAATACGAACGTCGTCAGGGGCCAACGTCCTGACTTTC.

In nucleotides, the CDR3 is TGTGCCAGCAGCGTAGGGGGGACTAGCGGGGGGCCAGTAGATACGCAGTATTTT. It specifies CASSVGGTSGGPVDTQYF. The rearrangement uses TRBV9 and TRBJ2-3; 15 bases agree with TRBD2. The length of the CDR3 is 18 residues. From germline, CDR1 is SGDLS and CDR2 YYNGEE. V trimming: 0 bases; J trimming: 5 bases; junction bases outside the gene matches: 7.

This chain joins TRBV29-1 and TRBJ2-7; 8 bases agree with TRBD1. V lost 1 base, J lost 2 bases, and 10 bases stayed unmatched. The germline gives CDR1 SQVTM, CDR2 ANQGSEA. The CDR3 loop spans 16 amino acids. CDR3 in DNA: TGCAGCGTTGAAGTCAAGCGTACAGGGGGTCCCTACGAGCAGTACTTC. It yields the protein CSVEVKRTGGPYEQYF.

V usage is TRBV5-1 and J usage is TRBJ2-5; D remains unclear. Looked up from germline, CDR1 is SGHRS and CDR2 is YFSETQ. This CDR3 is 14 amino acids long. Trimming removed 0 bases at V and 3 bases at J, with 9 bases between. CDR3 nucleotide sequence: TGCGCCAGCAGCTTGGTTCCAGGAGAAGAGACCCAGTACTTC. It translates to CASSLVPGEETQYF. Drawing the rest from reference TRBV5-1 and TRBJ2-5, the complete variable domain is KAGVTQTPRYLIKTRGQQVTLSCSPISGHRSVSWYQQTPGQGLQFLFEYFSETQRNKGNFPGRFSGRQFSNSRSEMNVSTLELGDSALYLCASSLVPGEETQYFGPGTRLLVL.

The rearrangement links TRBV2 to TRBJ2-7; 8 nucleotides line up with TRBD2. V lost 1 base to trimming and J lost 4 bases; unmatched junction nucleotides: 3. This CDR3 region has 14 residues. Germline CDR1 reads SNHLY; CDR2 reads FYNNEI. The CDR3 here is CASSEVTGGYEQYF. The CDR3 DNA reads TGTGCCAGCAGTGAAGTAACGGGGGGGTACGAGCAGTACTTC.

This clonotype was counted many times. The CDR3 DNA follows: TGCGCCAGCAGCGGTCCAGGTAGCCCTGAAGCTTTCTTT. This sequence encodes CASSGPGSPEAFF. V gene TRBV5-1 combines with J gene TRBJ1-1; D is ambiguous. CDR1 and CDR2 (germline): SGHRS, YFSETQ. The CDR3 covers 13 residues. V shed 4 bases and J shed 6 bases, with 13 bases lying between them.

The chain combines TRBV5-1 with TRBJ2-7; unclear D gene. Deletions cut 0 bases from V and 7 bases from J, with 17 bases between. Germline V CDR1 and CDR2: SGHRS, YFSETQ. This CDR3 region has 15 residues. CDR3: CASSLGQPQYNEQYF. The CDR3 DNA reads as TGCGCCAGCAGCTTGGGACAACCACAGTACAATGAGCAGTACTTC.

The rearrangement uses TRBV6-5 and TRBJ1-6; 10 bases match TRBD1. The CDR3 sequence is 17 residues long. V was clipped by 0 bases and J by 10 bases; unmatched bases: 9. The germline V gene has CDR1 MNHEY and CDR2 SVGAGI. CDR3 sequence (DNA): TGTGCCAGCAGTTACTCGATGCGCGACAGGGGGCCCTCACCCCTCCACTTT. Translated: CASSYSMRDRGPSPLHF.

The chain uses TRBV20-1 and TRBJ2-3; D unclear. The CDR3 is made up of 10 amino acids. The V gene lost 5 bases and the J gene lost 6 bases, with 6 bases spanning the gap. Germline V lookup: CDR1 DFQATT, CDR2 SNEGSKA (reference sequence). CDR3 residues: CSALEDTQYF. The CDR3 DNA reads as TGCAGTGCTTTGGAGGATACGCAGTATTTT.

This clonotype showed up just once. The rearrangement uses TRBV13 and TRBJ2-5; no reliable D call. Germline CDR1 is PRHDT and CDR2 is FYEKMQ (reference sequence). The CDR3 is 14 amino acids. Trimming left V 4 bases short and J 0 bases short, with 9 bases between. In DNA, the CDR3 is TGTGCCAGCAGCTCCCTACGCAACCAAGAGACCCAGTACTTC. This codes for CASSSLRNQETQYF.

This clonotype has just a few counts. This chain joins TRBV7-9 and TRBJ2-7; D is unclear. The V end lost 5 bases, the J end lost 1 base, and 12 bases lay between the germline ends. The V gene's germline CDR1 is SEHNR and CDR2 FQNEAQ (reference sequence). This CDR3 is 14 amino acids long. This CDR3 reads CASSLDGESYEQYF. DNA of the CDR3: TGTGCCAGCAGCCTGGACGGAGAATCCTACGAGCAGTACTTC.

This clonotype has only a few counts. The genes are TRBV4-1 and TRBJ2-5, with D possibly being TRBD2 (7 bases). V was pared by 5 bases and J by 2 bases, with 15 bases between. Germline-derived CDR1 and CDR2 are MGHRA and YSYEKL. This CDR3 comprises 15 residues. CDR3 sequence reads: CASSLTGGYQETQYF. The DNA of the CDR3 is TGCGCCAGCAGCTTGACGGGGGGCTATCAAGAGACCCAGTACTTC.

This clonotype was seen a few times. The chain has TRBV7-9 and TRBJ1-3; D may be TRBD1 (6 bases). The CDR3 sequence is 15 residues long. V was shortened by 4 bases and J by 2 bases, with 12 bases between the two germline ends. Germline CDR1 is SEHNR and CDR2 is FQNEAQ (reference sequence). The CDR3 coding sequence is TGTGCCAGCAGCTCAACAGGGTTCGCTGGAAACACCATATATTTT. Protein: CASSSTGFAGNTIYF. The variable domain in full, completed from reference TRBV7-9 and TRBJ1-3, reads DTGVSQNPRHKITKRGQNVTFRCDPISEHNRLYWYRQTLGQGPEFLTYFQNEAQLEKSRLLSDRFSAERPKGSFSTLEIQRTEQGDSAMYLCASSSTGFAGNTIYFGEGSWLTVV.

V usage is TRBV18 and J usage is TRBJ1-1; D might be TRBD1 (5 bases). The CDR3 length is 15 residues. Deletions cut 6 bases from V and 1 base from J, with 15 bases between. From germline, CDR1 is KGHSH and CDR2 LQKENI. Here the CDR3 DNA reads TGTGCCAGCTCCCGCAATGGGGGTGCGAACACTGAAGCTTTCTTT. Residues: CASSRNGGANTEAFF.

CDR3 region: CASSLASVPSYEQYF. CDR3 coding DNA: TGCGCCAGCAGCTTGGCCAGCGTGCCCTCCTACGAGCAGTACTTC. The chain carries TRBV5-1 and TRBJ2-7, with D unclear. V was pared by 0 bases and J by 0 bases, with 10 bases between. There are 15 residues in the CDR3. The germline gives CDR1 SGHRS, CDR2 YFSETQ.

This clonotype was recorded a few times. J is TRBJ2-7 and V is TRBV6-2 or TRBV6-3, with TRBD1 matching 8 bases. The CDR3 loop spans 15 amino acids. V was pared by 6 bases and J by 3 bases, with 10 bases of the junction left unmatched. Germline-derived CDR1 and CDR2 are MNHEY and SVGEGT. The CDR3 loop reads CASSRTGTGFYEQYF. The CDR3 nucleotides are TGTGCCAGCAGCCGAACCGGGACAGGCTTCTACGAGCAGTACTTC.

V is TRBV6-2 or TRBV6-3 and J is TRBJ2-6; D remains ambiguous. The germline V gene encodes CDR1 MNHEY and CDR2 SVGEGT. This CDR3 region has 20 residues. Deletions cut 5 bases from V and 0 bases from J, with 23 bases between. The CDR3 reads CASSPAFFSPLSSGANVLTF. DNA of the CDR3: TGTGCCAGCAGTCCGGCGTTTTTTAGCCCCCTCAGCTCTGGGGCCAACGTCCTGACTTTC.

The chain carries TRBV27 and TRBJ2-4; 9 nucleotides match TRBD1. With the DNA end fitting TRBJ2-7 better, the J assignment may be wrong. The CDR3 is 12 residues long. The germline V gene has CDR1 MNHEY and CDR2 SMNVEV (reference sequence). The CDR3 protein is CASRDRGDEQYF. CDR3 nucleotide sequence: TGTGCCAGCCGCGACAGGGGGGACGAGCAGTACTTC.

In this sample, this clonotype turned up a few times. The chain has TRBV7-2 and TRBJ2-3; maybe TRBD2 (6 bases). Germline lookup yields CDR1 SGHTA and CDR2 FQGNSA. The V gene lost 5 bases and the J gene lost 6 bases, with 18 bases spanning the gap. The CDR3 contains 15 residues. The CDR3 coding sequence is TGTGCCAGCAGCCCTCCCCTAGGGGCGGGGGATACGCAGTATTTT. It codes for CASSPPLGAGDTQYF. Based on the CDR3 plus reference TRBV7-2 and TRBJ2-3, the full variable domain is GAGVSQSPSNKVTEKGKDVELRCDPISGHTALYWYRQSLGQGLEFLIYFQGNSAPDKSGLPSDRFSAERTGGSVSTLTIQRTQQEDSAVYLCASSPPLGAGDTQYFGPGTRLTVL.

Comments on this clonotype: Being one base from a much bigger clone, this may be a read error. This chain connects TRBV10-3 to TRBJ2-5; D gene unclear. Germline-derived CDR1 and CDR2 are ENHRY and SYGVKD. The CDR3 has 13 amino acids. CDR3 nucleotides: TGTGCCATCAGTGAGTCGAATCAAGCGACCCAGTACTTC. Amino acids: CAISESNQATQYF.

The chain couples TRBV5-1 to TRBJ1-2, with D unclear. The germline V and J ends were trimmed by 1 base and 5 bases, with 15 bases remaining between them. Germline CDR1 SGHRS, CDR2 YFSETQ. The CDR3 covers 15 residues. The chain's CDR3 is CASSLWPSGTYGYTF. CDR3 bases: TGCGCCAGCAGCTTGTGGCCGTCGGGAACGTATGGCTACACCTTC.

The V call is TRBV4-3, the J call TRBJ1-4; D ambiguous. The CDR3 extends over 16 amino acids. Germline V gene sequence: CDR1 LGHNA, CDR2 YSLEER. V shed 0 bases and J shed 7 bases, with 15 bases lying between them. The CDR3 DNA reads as TGCGCCAGCAGCCAAGAAGGCCCCCCTCGGGGTGAAAAACTGTTTTTT. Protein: CASSQEGPPRGEKLFF.